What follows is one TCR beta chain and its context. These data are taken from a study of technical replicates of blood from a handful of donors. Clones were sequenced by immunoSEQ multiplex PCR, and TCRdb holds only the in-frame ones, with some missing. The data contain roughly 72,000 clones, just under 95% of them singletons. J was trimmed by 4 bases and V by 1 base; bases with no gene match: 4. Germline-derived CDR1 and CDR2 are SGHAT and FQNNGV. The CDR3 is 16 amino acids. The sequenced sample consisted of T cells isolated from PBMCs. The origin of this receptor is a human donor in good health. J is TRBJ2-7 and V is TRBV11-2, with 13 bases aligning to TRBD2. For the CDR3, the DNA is TGTGCCAGCAGCTTAGGAGGACTAGCGGGAGATTACGAGCAGTACTTC. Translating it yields CASSLGGLAGDYEQYF.